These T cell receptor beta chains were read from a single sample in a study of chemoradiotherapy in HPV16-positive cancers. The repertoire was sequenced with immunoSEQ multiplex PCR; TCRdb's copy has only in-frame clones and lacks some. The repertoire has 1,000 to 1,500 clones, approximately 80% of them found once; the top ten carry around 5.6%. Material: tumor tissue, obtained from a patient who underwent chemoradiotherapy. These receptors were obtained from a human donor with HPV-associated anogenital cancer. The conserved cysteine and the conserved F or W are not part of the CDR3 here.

cdr3_aa: ASSPTRGRGDTEAF
j_call: TRBJ1-1
v_call: TRBV7-9

cdr3_aa: ASSAGTTYNEQF
j_call: TRBJ2-1
v_call: TRBV10-1

cdr3_aa: AWHPVLSARRGSNYGYT
j_call: TRBJ1-2
v_call: TRBV30

cdr3_aa: ASSLTGSTDTQY
j_call: TRBJ2-3
v_call: TRBV5-1

cdr3_aa: ASSPRQGFIPRLF
j_call: TRBJ1-4
v_call: TRBV27

cdr3_aa: ASSLQGGGNTEAF
j_call: TRBJ1-1
v_call: TRBV7-9

cdr3_aa: ASSEKFEGGQPQH
j_call: TRBJ1-5
v_call: TRBV6-1

cdr3_aa: ASSLGGLAGAGDEQF
j_call: TRBJ2-1
v_call: TRBV5-1

cdr3_aa: AWSVGEVDGYT
j_call: TRBJ1-2
v_call: TRBV30

cdr3_aa: ASTVDNQETQY
j_call: TRBJ2-5
v_call: TRBV11-1

cdr3_aa: ASSLGRSGSRTDTQY
j_call: TRBJ2-3
v_call: TRBV7-9

cdr3_aa: ASSYKGTGVGPQH
j_call: TRBJ1-5
v_call: TRBV6-5

cdr3_aa: ASSFLGTEIFTDTQY
j_call: TRBJ2-3
v_call: TRBV7-2

cdr3_aa: ALYGPGANVLT
j_call: TRBJ2-6
v_call: TRBV30

cdr3_aa: ASKKDSLNYGYT
j_call: TRBJ1-2
v_call: TRBV2

cdr3_aa: SVEDRGPETQY
j_call: TRBJ2-5
v_call: TRBV29-1

cdr3_aa: ASSESGDTQY
j_call: TRBJ2-3
v_call: TRBV6-1

cdr3_aa: ASSPGYQETQY
j_call: TRBJ2-5
v_call: TRBV18

cdr3_aa: ASSSGLGAF
j_call: TRBJ1-1
v_call: TRBV19

cdr3_aa: ASSISGTGELF
j_call: TRBJ2-2
v_call: TRBV5-5

cdr3_aa: ASSLGGGLVNTEAF
j_call: TRBJ1-1
v_call: TRBV5-6

cdr3_aa: ASSTDLFEAF
j_call: TRBJ1-1
v_call: TRBV6-1

cdr3_aa: ASSMLGAETQY
j_call: TRBJ2-5
v_call: TRBV6-5

cdr3_aa: ASSLARPNYGYT
j_call: TRBJ1-2
v_call: TRBV7-9

cdr3_aa: ASSFETGGAGYT
j_call: TRBJ1-2
v_call: TRBV5-1

cdr3_aa: ASSLYQGGNTIY
j_call: TRBJ1-3
v_call: TRBV7-2

cdr3_aa: ASSDRDTGELF
j_call: TRBJ2-2
v_call: TRBV10-1

cdr3_aa: AISGGDEQF
j_call: TRBJ2-1
v_call: TRBV10-3

cdr3_aa: ASSELSGGSTDTQY
j_call: TRBJ2-3
v_call: TRBV10-1

cdr3_aa: ASSLEPGLTLWF
j_call: TRBJ2-1
v_call: TRBV5-1

cdr3_aa: ASSALGGVYNSPLH
j_call: TRBJ1-6
v_call: TRBV27

cdr3_aa: ASSDSVSLGSSEQF
j_call: TRBJ2-1
v_call: TRBV6-4

cdr3_aa: ASSVEGTGANVLT
j_call: TRBJ2-6
v_call: TRBV6-1

cdr3_aa: ASSLVGGYTDTQY
j_call: TRBJ2-3
v_call: TRBV7-2

cdr3_aa: ASSLARVEFGTGELF
j_call: TRBJ2-2
v_call: TRBV5-1

cdr3_aa: ASRTDWTGELF
j_call: TRBJ2-2
v_call: TRBV7-2